Following are 13 T cell receptor beta chains from one sample sequenced in a study of blood T cell repertoires in COVID-19. The assay was immunoSEQ multiplex PCR, and TCRdb's table has in-frame clones only and misses some. Of approximately 80,000 clones in the sample, more than 75% are singletons; the top ten hold 8%. Sequencing was performed on peripheral blood. Every receptor here comes from a man between 50 and 59 years old with active COVID-19.

This chain connects TRBV4-1 to TRBJ2-1; D is unclear. This CDR3 region has 14 residues. Germline values: CDR1 MGHRA, CDR2 YSYEKL. V was cut by 0 bases and J by 4 bases, with 7 bases left in between. The DNA for the CDR3 is TGCGCCAGCAGCCAAGAACTGGTATACAATGAGCAGTTCTTC. This sequence encodes CASSQELVYNEQFF.

The V call is TRBV27, the J call TRBJ2-7; possible D gene TRBD2, 6 bases. Between the trimmed V and J ends, which lost 5 bases and 5 bases, there was a span of 16 bases. The CDR3 runs 14 residues. Per germline, CDR1 MNHEY and CDR2 SMNVEV (reference sequence). CDR3 amino acids: CASSVTTSTDEQYF. The CDR3 nucleotides read TGTGCCAGCAGTGTCACGACTAGTACGGACGAGCAGTACTTC.

The chain couples TRBV4-2 to TRBJ1-5, with 8 bases fitting TRBD1. CDR1 LGHNA and CDR2 YNFKEQ come from the germline V gene. Trimming cost V 1 base and J 4 bases; bases outside gene matches: 0. CDR3 length: 14 residues. The CDR3 DNA follows: TGTGCCAGCAGCCAAGGGGACAGGAATCAGCCCCAGCATTTT. It translates to CASSQGDRNQPQHF.

This clone appeared once. The chain uses TRBV2 and TRBJ2-3, with D hard to call. The CDR3 is 14 residues long. In germline, CDR1 is SNHLY, CDR2 FYNNEI. Trimming stripped 0 bases from V and 5 bases from J, with 9 bases between. CDR3 nucleotides: TGTGCCAGCAGTGAAGCGGCGGTTCAAGATACGCAGTATTTT. This translates into CASSEAAVQDTQYF.

For the CDR3, the DNA is TGTGCCAGTAGTATCTCCGGGAACACCGCCTACGAGCAGTACTTC. It encodes CASSISGNTAYEQYF. This sequence joins TRBV19 and TRBJ2-7; D perhaps matches TRBD2 (5 bases). V was pared by 3 bases and J by 2 bases, with 14 bases between. Germline assignment: CDR1 LNHDA and CDR2 SQIVND (reference sequence). This CDR3 spans 15 amino acids.

V is TRBV4-3 and J is TRBJ1-4, with D hard to call. Germline lookup yields CDR1 LGHNA and CDR2 YSLEER. Deletions cut 0 bases from V and 6 bases from J, with 8 bases between. CDR3 length: 14 amino acids. Here the CDR3 DNA reads TGCGCCAGCAGCCAAGATAACAGACATGAAAAACTGTTTTTT. This gives the protein CASSQDNRHEKLFF.

The chain uses TRBV24-1 and TRBJ1-1; D uncertain. CDR3 length: 12 residues. The germline V gene has CDR1 KGHDR and CDR2 SFDVKD. Trimming removed 0 bases at V and 11 bases at J, with 9 bases between. The chain's CDR3 is CATSDLYSGAFF. CDR3 nucleotide sequence: TGTGCCACCAGTGATTTGTACAGCGGGGCTTTCTTT.

V is TRBV4-3 and J is TRBJ2-1, with 11 bases fitting TRBD2. The CDR3 totals 19 residues. The germline CDR1 and CDR2 sequences are LGHNA and YSLEER. With V trimmed by 0 bases and J by 7 bases, 14 bases remained unmatched. The CDR3 nucleotides are TGCGCCAGCAGCCAAGAGAGAGTATTAGCGGGAGGGAACGGGAATGAGCAGTTCTTC. It yields the protein CASSQERVLAGGNGNEQFF.

The chain carries TRBV11-3 and TRBJ2-7; D is possibly TRBD2 (6 bases). V gave up 5 bases and J gave up 5 bases, with 10 bases separating them. This CDR3 is 12 amino acids long. Germline CDR1 SGHNT, CDR2 YENEEA. The CDR3 protein is CASSQSGDEQYF. CDR3 nucleotide sequence: TGTGCCAGCAGCCAGTCGGGGGACGAGCAGTACTTC.

This chain joins TRBV9 and TRBJ1-5; 8 bases align to TRBD1. CDR3 length: 13 residues. From germline, CDR1 is SGDLS and CDR2 YYNGEE. J lost 6 bases, V lost 4 bases, and 3 bases had no gene match. The chain's CDR3 is CASSPGGGQPQHF. The DNA of the CDR3 is TGTGCCAGCAGCCCAGGGGGCGGTCAGCCCCAGCATTTT.

The CDR3 loop reads CSLHLAGGPGEQFF. The DNA for the CDR3 is TGCAGCCTTCACCTAGCGGGGGGGCCCGGTGAGCAGTTCTTC. This chain connects TRBV29-1 to TRBJ2-1; 12 nucleotides match TRBD2. Germline CDR1 SQVTM, CDR2 ANQGSEA. V trimming: 8 bases; J trimming: 9 bases; junction bases outside the gene matches: 11. The CDR3 runs to 14 residues.

The chain uses TRBV6-2 or TRBV6-3 and TRBJ1-5; 7 positions match TRBD1. Trimming at V came to 3 bases and at J to 3 bases, leaving 14 bases not matched to a gene. This CDR3 comprises 18 residues. Germline assignment: CDR1 MNHEY and CDR2 SVGEGT. The CDR3 loop reads CASSYLRSGTALNQPQHF. CDR3 coding DNA: TGTGCCAGCAGTTATCTAAGATCCGGGACAGCCCTCAATCAGCCCCAGCATTTT.

The V call is TRBV7-2, the J call TRBJ1-1, with D perhaps TRBD1 (5 bases). CDR3 length equals 16 residues. V lost 5 bases and J lost 10, with 26 bases in between. CDR1 SGHTA and CDR2 FQGNSA come from the germline V gene. CDR3 in DNA: TGTGCCAGCAGCCCCGCCTCATCCTACAGGCCACCCGGAGCTTTCTTT. As protein: CASSPASSYRPPGAFF.